This TCR beta chain was recorded in a study of Ad26.COV2.S vaccination and SARS-CoV-2 variants (dated by TCRdb to 2020 to 2022). Broadly, across the study: Donors in the vaccine arm were drawn from COV1001, a multicentre, randomized, double-blind, placebo-controlled phase I-IIa trial testing Ad26.COV2.S in healthy adults. Ad26.COV2.S was given intramuscularly at 5x10^10 or 1x10^11 viral particles, as a single shot or as two shots 56 days apart. TCRbeta repertoire sequencing served as the tool for gauging how specific and how broad the SARS-CoV-2-reactive T cell receptors were following Ad26.COV2.S vaccination. The TCR-sequenced set comprised around 30 samples: about 19 Ad26.COV2.S vaccine recipients, 5 placebo recipients and 8 SARS-CoV-2 convalescent individuals. Trial participants were randomized into five groups of five, in which low-dose or high-dose Ad26.COV2.S was given once or twice, or placebo was given on both occasions. Blinding of investigators to trial group allocation was maintained during experiments and outcome assessment. The paper as a whole reports these results and caveats: Non-spike TCR breadth was comparable between vaccine and placebo recipients, consistent with the vaccine containing only spike. It was noted by the authors that total T cell responses may have been underestimated by the TCR breadth and depth analyses. The study lacked the statistical power to compare responses across vaccine doses or regimens. Substantial breadth of spike-specific CD8+ and CD4+ T cell responses was reported after vaccination. Spike-specific TCR breadth was higher in Ad26.COV2.S recipients than in placebo recipients (P = 0.0014).

In light of the paper, this sample's treatment or condition label describes: around 19 received Ad26.COV2.S at low or high dose, single or two shots; about 5 received placebo; per-sample allocation not given. Repertoires of vaccine and placebo recipients were sequenced from samples collected on day 63 after the first injection. Between 29 July and 7 August 2020, Cohort 1b enrolled approximately 26 adults aged 18-55 years at one site in Boston, USA. Ad26.COV2.S was a replication-incompetent adenovirus type 26 vector that expressed a prefusion-stabilized SARS-CoV-2 spike protein derived from the original Wuhan strain. The immunoSEQ Assay was used to sequence TCRbeta CDR3 regions. After extraction, genomic DNA underwent amplification by bias-controlled multiplex PCR, followed by high-throughput sequencing. In the original analysis: To quantify the absolute abundance of each unique TCRbeta CDR3 region, sequences were collapsed and filtered. T cell fraction was estimated by normalization of TCRbeta template counts to usable DNA, with usable DNA being measured through amplification of reference genes present in all nucleated cells. Repertoire TCRs were annotated as SARS-CoV-2-specific when V gene, CDR3 amino acid sequence and J gene were exactly matched to a known reactive TCR set. The reference SARS-CoV-2 TCR set came from MIRA and was filtered for enrichment in COVID-19-positive ImmuneCODE repertoires, removing public or cross-reactive TCRs. Drawing on the MIRA antigens, annotated TCRs were analysed further at the level of specific ORF or position within ORF. Breadth was defined as the number of annotated unique rearrangements divided by the total number of unique productive rearrangements, and depth was defined as the summed frequency of the annotated unique rearrangements. Group comparisons of TCR breadth used two-sided Wilcoxon rank-sum tests. TCRdb provides this immuneACCESS table in a form limited to in-frame rearrangements. Some clones are lacking; in checked studies, under half of them reflect an unresolved V gene, and why the rest are absent is not known. V, J and clone size are those of that table, while D and trimming were read from the DNA. Recorded for this sample are approximately 350,000 clones; roughly four fifths of them occurred a single time. The ten largest clones take up about 7.1% of the sample.

Worth noting for this clone: The antigen this receptor binds is unknown. No qualities accompany the bases; no much larger clone lies one base away.

The CDR3 runs 20 residues from the cysteine to the phenylalanine. Just CDR3 DNA is preserved here, 60 bases in frame from base 1. CDR1 and CDR2 (ENHRY, SYGVKD) derive from the germline V gene. V and J are truncated by 3 bases and 9 bases respectively, leaving an intervening sequence of 33 bases. The clonotype was recovered from a person aged 18-60 years who received the Ad26.COV2.S COVID-19 vaccine or a placebo. The rearranged chain carries TRBV10-3 and TRBJ2-1; the D element could tentatively be TRBD1 or TRBD2, as 5 bases agree for each. Sequenced here: peripheral blood, sampled in a trial of Ad26.COV2.S vaccine versus placebo. The CDR3 loop reads CAISDTGPRKLDTLGVEQFF. The bases read TGTGCCATCAGTGATACGGGGCCTAGGAAGCTAGACACTTTGGGGGTTGAGCAGTTCTTC.